Each of the 25 T cell receptor beta chains below was sequenced from the same sample in a study of control samples from healthy donors and cancer patients. The repertoire was sequenced with immunoSEQ multiplex PCR; TCRdb's copy has only in-frame clones and lacks some. In the table there are 150,000 or so clones, 90% to 95% of which are singletons. Source material: blood. Receptor source: a man aged 18 to 30 in good health.

V is TRBV6-1 and J is TRBJ1-6, with a tentative D call TRBD1 (5 bases). The CDR3 is 14 amino acids. V was clipped by 3 bases and J by 10 bases, with 13 bases between them. Germline V gene data show CDR1 as MNHNS and CDR2 as SASEGT. In DNA, the CDR3 is TGTGCCAGCAGTGAGCCAGGGCAAGGATCACCCCTCCACTTT. Protein: CASSEPGQGSPLHF.

V is TRBV27 and J is TRBJ2-7; D gene uncertain. The V end was cut by 0 bases, the J end by 1 base, with 7 bases between. The CDR3 extends over 14 amino acids. Germline CDR1 MNHEY, CDR2 SMNVEV (reference sequence). The CDR3 DNA is TGTGCCAGCAGTTTATCGGCTCTATCCTACGAGCAGTACTTC. Amino acid sequence: CASSLSALSYEQYF.

V is TRBV6-5 and J is TRBJ1-6; D gene uncertain. The CDR3 is 14 residues long. Looked up from germline, CDR1 is MNHEY and CDR2 is SVGAGI. Trimming took 5 bases from V and 7 from J, leaving 12 bases between them. CDR3 region: CASSPRDWNSPLHF. The DNA for the CDR3 is TGTGCCAGCAGTCCCCGAGATTGGAATTCACCCCTCCACTTT.

The J gene is TRBJ2-5, the V gene TRBV6-2 or TRBV6-3; 7 positions agree with TRBD1. The CDR3 runs to 13 residues. V dropped 6 bases and J dropped 7; count of bases not matched to a gene: 8. The germline CDR1 and CDR2 sequences are MNHEY and SVGEGT. The CDR3 DNA sequence: TGTGCCAGCAGCCGGGACAGAGGGTTGACCCAGTACTTC. The encoded protein is CASSRDRGLTQYF.

The chain is built from TRBV2 and TRBJ2-2, with D possibly matching TRBD2 (5 bases). The CDR3 is 15 amino acids. Deletions cut 7 bases from V and 6 bases from J, with 18 bases between. The germline gives CDR1 SNHLY, CDR2 FYNNEI. CDR3 amino acids: CASNEDFGYSGELFF. CDR3 nucleotides: TGTGCCAGCAATGAGGACTTTGGCTACTCCGGGGAGCTGTTTTTT.

The chain is built from TRBV6-5 and TRBJ1-2, with D unclear. CDR1 is MNHEY, CDR2 SVGAGI, per germline. The CDR3 contains 14 residues. V dropped 1 base and J dropped 5 bases, with 11 bases sitting between them. The CDR3 loop is CASSYFETDYGYTF. The CDR3 DNA is TGTGCCAGCAGTTACTTCGAGACGGATTATGGCTACACCTTC.

The V call is TRBV9, the J call TRBJ2-7; 8 bases agree with TRBD1. Germline V lookup: CDR1 SGDLS, CDR2 YYNGEE. The ends lost 0 bases at V and 2 bases at J; junction bases unmatched: 4. The CDR3 totals 15 residues. CDR3: CASSVGQGATYEQYF. CDR3 nucleotide sequence: TGTGCCAGCAGCGTAGGGCAGGGGGCTACCTACGAGCAGTACTTC.

This clone showed up just once. This chain connects TRBV19 to TRBJ1-1; D is uncertain. The germline gives CDR1 LNHDA, CDR2 SQIVND (reference sequence). V was trimmed by 3 bases and J by 1 base, leaving 6 bases between them. CDR3 length: 13 amino acids. The CDR3 DNA reads TGTGCCAGTAGTATGTCTGGGAACACTGAAGCTTTCTTT. It specifies CASSMSGNTEAFF.

V usage is TRBV5-1 and J usage is TRBJ1-4; tentative D call: TRBD1 (5 bases). This CDR3 has 14 residues. Germline CDR1 SGHRS, CDR2 YFSETQ. V was pared by 4 bases and J by 8 bases, with 15 bases between. This CDR3 reads CASSPSQGNEKLFF. The CDR3 DNA reads TGCGCCAGCAGCCCCTCCCAGGGAAACGAAAAACTGTTTTTT.

The V gene is TRBV5-4, the J gene TRBJ1-2, with D unresolved. Germline V gene lookup returns CDR1 SGHNT and CDR2 YYREEE (reference sequence). There are 12 residues in the CDR3. V was trimmed by 4 bases and J by 4 bases, leaving 8 bases between them. CDR3 amino acids: CASSLDVYGYTF. CDR3 nucleotide sequence: TGTGCCAGCAGCCTGGACGTCTATGGCTACACCTTC.

V gene TRBV5-4 combines with J gene TRBJ2-1; 11 nucleotides align to TRBD2. J lost 1 base, V lost 5 bases, and 5 bases had no gene match. Looked up from germline, CDR1 is SGHNT and CDR2 is YYREEE (reference sequence). This CDR3 contains 16 residues. The CDR3 coding sequence is TGTGCCAGCAGTATAGCGGGGGGGCAGTCCTACAATGAGCAGTTCTTC. Amino acids: CASSIAGGQSYNEQFF.

The V and J genes are TRBV2 and TRBJ1-4; D is possibly TRBD1 (6 bases). The V end was cut by 0 bases, the J end by 7 bases, with 12 bases between. CDR1 SNHLY and CDR2 FYNNEI come from the germline V gene. The CDR3 contains 15 residues. The CDR3 loop reads CASSEAQGRAEKLFF. The CDR3 DNA is TGTGCCAGCAGTGAAGCACAGGGCAGAGCTGAAAAACTGTTTTTT. The complete variable domain, with remaining parts taken from reference TRBV2 and TRBJ1-4, reads EPEVTQTPSHQVTQMGQEVILRCVPISNHLYFYWYRQILGQKVEFLVSFYNNEISEKSEIFDDQFSVERPDGSNFTLKIRSTKLEDSAMYFCASSEAQGRAEKLFFGSGTQLSVL.

The CDR3 sequence: CASSFYNEQFF. DNA of the CDR3: TGTGCCAGCAGCTTCTACAATGAGCAGTTCTTC. The V gene is TRBV9, the J gene TRBJ2-1; D call uncertain. This CDR3 region has 11 residues. Trimming pared 4 bases from V and 3 bases from J, leaving 2 bases between. The V gene's germline CDR1 is SGDLS and CDR2 YYNGEE.

The gene calls are TRBV24-1 and TRBJ1-1, with D perhaps matching TRBD1 (6 bases). V was trimmed by 9 bases and J by 2 bases, leaving 18 bases between them. The CDR3 runs 15 residues. In germline, CDR1 is KGHDR, CDR2 SFDVKD. CDR3 bases: TGTGCCACCGGGGCCCGGGGACATAGAAACACTGAAGCTTTCTTT. Its translation is CATGARGHRNTEAFF.

This clone was recorded once. The chain couples TRBV3-1 (or the pseudogene TRBV3-2) to TRBJ1-6; TRBD1 aligns across 8 bases. Germline trimming cut 0 bases from V and 9 bases from J; bases unmatched to any gene: 10. CDR1 is LGHDT, CDR2 YNNKEL, per germline (reference sequence). The CDR3 totals 17 residues. As DNA, the CDR3 is TGTGCCAGCAGCCAAGACGAGGGCAGGGGGCTTAGTTCACCCCTCCACTTT. It yields the protein CASSQDEGRGLSSPLHF.

This chain links TRBV7-2 with TRBJ2-3; 13 nucleotides agree with TRBD2. Trimming cost V 6 bases and J 2 bases; bases outside gene matches: 2. The CDR3 consists of 15 residues. Germline values: CDR1 SGHTA, CDR2 FQGNSA. CDR3 DNA: TGTGCCAGCAGACTAGCGGGGGGGAACACAGATACGCAGTATTTT. Protein: CASRLAGGNTDTQYF.

The chain employs TRBV18 and TRBJ2-5; 7 nucleotides agree with TRBD2. The CDR3 contains 13 residues. The J segment lost 5 bases and the V segment lost 5 bases, leaving 5 bases of the junction unmatched. Germline V gene sequence: CDR1 KGHSH, CDR2 LQKENI. The CDR3 DNA is TGTGCCAGCTCAGGGCTAGCGGTGGAGACCCAGTACTTC. Amino acids: CASSGLAVETQYF.

Remarks on this clone: Within the sample, other DNA sequences also encode this same CDR3. V gene TRBV19 combines with J gene TRBJ1-5; the D is unclear. CDR3 length: 13 residues. V shed 2 bases and J shed 4 bases, with 6 bases lying between them. CDR1 LNHDA and CDR2 SQIVND come from the germline V gene (reference sequence). CDR3 amino acids: CASSISGNQPQHF. In DNA form, the CDR3 reads TGTGCCAGTAGTATAAGCGGGAATCAGCCCCAGCATTTT.

The chain is built from TRBV6-2 or TRBV6-3 and TRBJ1-2; D not resolved. Trimming pared 4 bases from V and 4 bases from J, leaving 13 bases between. Germline CDR1 is MNHEY and CDR2 is SVGEGT. The CDR3 extends over 14 amino acids. The CDR3 region is CASSFYRSAYGYTF. The CDR3 nucleotides are TGTGCCAGCAGTTTCTACAGATCAGCCTATGGCTACACCTTC.

The rearrangement joins TRBV18 to TRBJ1-1; maybe TRBD1 (5 bases). The CDR3 consists of 15 residues. Germline V gene data show CDR1 as KGHSH and CDR2 as LQKENI. Trimming shortened V by 6 bases and J by 5 bases, and 19 bases separated the two germline ends. CDR3 coding DNA: TGTGCCAGCTCTCAGTTCAGGGAATCGAAGACTGAAGCTTTCTTT. Translation gives CASSQFRESKTEAFF. The full variable domain, its missing parts supplied by reference TRBV18 and TRBJ1-1, is NAGVMQNPRHLVRRRGQEARLRCSPMKGHSHVYWYRQLPEEGLKFMVYLQKENIIDESGMPKERFSAEFPKEGPSILRIQQVVRGDSAAYFCASSQFRESKTEAFFGQGTRLTVV.

The chain is built from TRBV16 and TRBJ1-5; 7 bases match TRBD1. Germline V gene lookup returns CDR1 KGHSY and CDR2 FQNENV. The CDR3 is 15 amino acids. V lost 3 bases and J lost 3; bases outside the gene matches: 5. The CDR3 reads CASSQPGTDNQPQHF. The CDR3 coding sequence is TGTGCCAGCAGCCAGCCCGGGACAGACAATCAGCCCCAGCATTTT.

This chain joins TRBV19 and TRBJ2-1, with 11 bases fitting TRBD2. In germline, CDR1 is LNHDA, CDR2 SQIVND (reference sequence). The V gene end was trimmed by 5 bases and the J gene end by 6 bases; junction bases not matched to a gene: 6. The CDR3 has 15 amino acids. CDR3 protein: CASSPTSGSGNEQFF. CDR3 nucleotide sequence: TGTGCCAGTAGTCCTACTAGCGGGAGCGGCAATGAGCAGTTCTTC. Complete variable domain (other parts from reference TRBV19 and TRBJ2-1): DGGITQSPKYLFRKEGQNVTLSCEQNLNHDAMYWYRQDPGQGLRLIYYSQIVNDFQKGDIAEGYSVSREKKESFPLTVTSAQKNPTAFYLCASSPTSGSGNEQFFGPGTRLTVL.

J is TRBJ2-7 and V is TRBV29-1; D is undetermined. This CDR3 is 15 amino acids long. CDR1 is SQVTM, CDR2 ANQGSEA, per germline. Trimming left V 4 bases short and J 0 bases short, with 16 bases between. In nucleotides, the CDR3 is TGCAGCGTTGGTTTTTCATCCCCAAGCTCCTACGAGCAGTACTTC. This encodes CSVGFSSPSSYEQYF.

V gene TRBV7-9 combines with J gene TRBJ2-7; 7 positions agree with TRBD1. Unmatched junction bases numbered 9, after V lost 1 base and J lost 3 bases. The germline V gene has CDR1 SEHNR and CDR2 FQNEAQ (reference sequence). The CDR3 runs 16 residues. The CDR3 reads CASSLGDRVGNYEQYF. CDR3 DNA sequence: TGTGCCAGCAGCTTAGGAGACAGGGTTGGAAACTACGAGCAGTACTTC.

This clone has just a few counts. Germline and junction disagree at one end, which may indicate a read error. The V and J genes are TRBV24-1 and TRBJ1-2; no clear D. Germline CDR1 and CDR2: KGHDR and SFDVKD. This CDR3 region has 12 residues. The CDR3 protein is CATRADLGNPIF. The CDR3 nucleotides read TGTGCCACCAGGGCCGACCTAGGGAATCCCATCTTC.